These 12 T cell receptor beta chains were sequenced from one sample in a study of blood T cell repertoires in COVID-19. Sequencing used immunoSEQ multiplex PCR; TCRdb keeps in-frame clones, though not all of them. The sample consists of 200,000 or so clones, 88% of them appearing once. The sample consisted of PBMCs or T cells enriched from blood (not recorded which). The receptor source for this set is a woman younger than 45 who had recovered from COVID-19.

CDR3 amino acids: CASAGTGNSPLHF. CDR3 sequence (DNA): TGTGCCAGCGCCGGGACAGGAAATTCACCCCTCCACTTT. This chain joins TRBV25-1 and TRBJ1-6; 8 bases fit TRBD1. Germline V gives CDR1 MGHDK, CDR2 SYGVNS. CDR3 length: 13 residues. Germline trimming cut 8 bases from V and 7 bases from J; bases unmatched to any gene: 4. The full variable domain, its missing parts supplied by reference TRBV25-1 and TRBJ1-6, is EADIYQTPRYLVIGTGKKITLECSQTMGHDKMYWYQQDPGMELHLIHYSYGVNSTEKGDLSSESTVSRIRTEHFPLTLESARPSHTSQYLCASAGTGNSPLHFGNGTRLTVT.

The rearrangement uses TRBV14 and TRBJ1-2; D ambiguous. This CDR3 region has 13 residues. The V and J ends lost 1 base and 4 bases respectively, with 7 bases between them. Per the germline V gene, CDR1 is SGHDN and CDR2 is FVKESK. The CDR3 DNA reads TGTGCCAGCAGCCAAGGAGGGCCCTATGGCTACACCTTC. Translating gives CASSQGGPYGYTF.

This chain uses TRBV19 with TRBJ2-7; 7 nucleotides align to TRBD1. Germline assignment: CDR1 LNHDA and CDR2 SQIVND (reference sequence). This CDR3 is built from 13 residues. J gave up 2 bases and V 9 bases, and 7 bases lay outside the gene matches. The CDR3 nucleotides are TGTGCCAGCACCGGACAGGACACCTACGAGCAGTACTTC. Its translation: CASTGQDTYEQYF.

This chain's CDR3 is CASSVTGGPAQAFF. CDR3 coding DNA: TGTGCCAGCAGCGTGACAGGGGGCCCCGCCCAAGCTTTCTTT. The rearrangement links TRBV9 to TRBJ1-1, with TRBD1 matching over 10 bases. CDR1 and CDR2 (germline): SGDLS, YYNGEE. V lost 2 bases to trimming and J lost 9 bases; unmatched junction nucleotides: 7. This CDR3 is built from 14 residues. The full variable domain, rest sourced from reference TRBV9 and TRBJ1-1, is DSGVTQTPKHLITATGQRVTLRCSPRSGDLSVYWYQQSLDQGLQFLIQYYNGEERAKGNILERFSAQQFPDLHSELNLSSLELGDSALYFCASSVTGGPAQAFFGQGTRLTVV.

This chain uses TRBV2 with TRBJ1-3; possible D gene TRBD1, 5 bases. Trimming stripped 7 bases from V and 0 bases from J, with 13 bases between. The CDR3 has 15 amino acids. Germline V CDR1 and CDR2: SNHLY, FYNNEI. In DNA, the CDR3 is TGTGCCAGCACCCAGGACACTTTCTCTGGAAACACCATATATTTT. The encoded protein is CASTQDTFSGNTIYF.

V usage is TRBV6-5 and J usage is TRBJ2-5, with 7 bases lining up with TRBD1. CDR3 length equals 14 residues. CDR1 and CDR2 (germline): MNHEY, SVGAGI. J lost 5 bases, V lost 6 bases, and 9 bases had no gene match. The CDR3 is CASSQGQIGETQYF. The CDR3 nucleotides read TGTGCCAGCAGCCAGGGACAGATTGGGGAGACCCAGTACTTC.

This clone was found once. V gene TRBV10-3 combines with J gene TRBJ2-3, with 10 bases that match TRBD2. J gave up 2 bases and V 1 base, and 3 bases lay outside the gene matches. The CDR3 is 16 residues long. In germline, CDR1 is ENHRY, CDR2 SYGVKD. CDR3 bases: TGTGCCATCAGTGAGTTAGCGGGGGGTAACACAGATACGCAGTATTTT. It translates to CAISELAGGNTDTQYF.

The J gene is TRBJ2-3, the V gene TRBV7-8; D perhaps matches TRBD1 (5 bases). Germline CDR1 is SGHVS and CDR2 is FQNEAQ. There are 14 residues in the CDR3. V gave up 3 bases and J gave up 0 bases, with 7 bases separating them. The CDR3 is CASSLTASTDTQYF. The CDR3 DNA sequence: TGTGCCAGCAGCTTGACAGCTAGCACAGATACGCAGTATTTT.

J is TRBJ2-7 and V is TRBV19; 8 nucleotides agree with TRBD1. The V segment lost 9 bases and the J segment 2 bases; nucleotides outside the gene matches: 18. CDR1 is LNHDA, CDR2 SQIVND, per germline (reference sequence). The CDR3 loop spans 17 amino acids. The CDR3 is CASSLRPVGTGPYEQYF. The CDR3 DNA sequence: TGTGCCAGCAGCCTTCGCCCCGTCGGGACAGGTCCCTACGAGCAGTACTTC.

The V and J genes are TRBV29-1 and TRBJ2-7; possible D gene TRBD2, 8 bases. The CDR3 spans 13 residues. Germline assignment: CDR1 SQVTM and CDR2 ANQGSEA. Trimming cost V 6 bases and J 5 bases, with 17 bases left between them. The CDR3: CSVATGRGDEQYF. The CDR3 DNA follows: TGCAGCGTAGCGACAGGGCGGGGGGACGAGCAGTACTTC.

V and J are TRBV6-6 and TRBJ1-6, with 8 bases lining up with TRBD1. The CDR3 is 14 amino acids. Germline loops: CDR1 MNHNY, CDR2 SVGAGI (reference sequence). J was trimmed by 9 bases and V by 4 bases; bases with no gene match: 5. CDR3 region: CASSLTGGSSPLHF. CDR3 DNA: TGTGCCAGCAGTTTAACAGGGGGGTCTTCACCCCTCCACTTT.

V is TRBV4-1 and J is TRBJ1-4, with 8 positions matching TRBD1. Germline V CDR1 and CDR2: MGHRA, YSYEKL. This CDR3 region has 16 residues. The V gene end was trimmed by 0 bases and the J gene end by 6 bases; junction bases not matched to a gene: 6. The CDR3 spells CASSQDPQGGDEKLFF. Written as DNA, the CDR3 is TGCGCCAGCAGCCAAGATCCACAGGGGGGGGATGAAAAACTGTTTTTT.